This T cell receptor (beta chain) was recorded in a study of vaccination and CD4 T cells after COVID-19. Findings of the study overall: For SARS-CoV-2-reactive clonotypes, the median went from around 20 to 38, a nonsignificant increase.

The treatment was: roughly ten-day PBMC culture with coronavirus spike peptide pools or control peptides (ViraFEST assay). Sequenced with the Oncomine TCR Beta short-read assay was DNA taken from cultured CD4+ T cells. From the PCR reads, TCRdb called clonotypes with MiXCR, one entry per CDR3 protein. The sample holds some 16,000 distinct CDR3 sequences, approximately 48% seen once. CDR1 is DFQATT and CDR2 is SNEGSKA in the germline V gene (reference sequence). V shed 0 bases and J shed 3 bases, with 12 bases lying between them. The CDR3 spans 14 residues. As to this clonotype: What it recognizes is unknown.

Sequenced: CD4+ T cells from blood, cultured in vitro. This TCR came from a human donor who had recovered from COVID-19. V is TRBV20-1 and J is TRBJ2-7, with D perhaps TRBD2 (5 bases). CDR3 amino acids: CSARDPGRGYEQYF. DNA of the CDR3: TGCAGTGCTAGAGATCCAGGCCGGGGCTACGAGCAGTACTTC.